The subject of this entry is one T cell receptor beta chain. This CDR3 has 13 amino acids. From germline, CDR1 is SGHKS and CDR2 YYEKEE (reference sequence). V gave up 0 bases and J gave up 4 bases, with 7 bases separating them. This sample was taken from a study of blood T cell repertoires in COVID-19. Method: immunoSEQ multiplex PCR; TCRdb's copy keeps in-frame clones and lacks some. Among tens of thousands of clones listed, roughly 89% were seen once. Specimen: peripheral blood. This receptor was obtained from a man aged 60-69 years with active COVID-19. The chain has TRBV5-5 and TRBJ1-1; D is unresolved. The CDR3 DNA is TGTGCCAGCAGCTTGGGGGAGGGCACTGAAGCTTTCTTT. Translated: CASSLGEGTEAFF.